A single sample gave rise to the 26 T cell receptor beta chains below, sequenced in a study of blood T cell repertoires in COVID-19. TCRdb's table, derived via immunoSEQ multiplex PCR, lists solely in-frame clones and lacks some. Of around 460,000 clones listed, around nine tenths are singletons. The sample taken for sequencing was peripheral blood. The source is a man aged 18 to 30 with COVID-19, enrolled during active disease.

The CDR3 coding sequence is TGTGCCAGCAGTGAAATCATTCAGGTTGGAAACACCATATATTTT. This translates into CASSEIIQVGNTIYF. V usage is TRBV6-1 and J usage is TRBJ1-3; D unclear. Germline V gene data show CDR1 as MNHNS and CDR2 as SASEGT. V was cut by 2 bases and J by 3 bases, with 11 bases left in between. The CDR3 length is 15 residues.

V gene TRBV12-3 or TRBV12-4 combines with J gene TRBJ1-2; D is perhaps TRBD1 (5 bases). Trimming took 7 bases from V and 4 from J, leaving 13 bases between them. The CDR3 totals 13 residues. CDR3 nucleotides: TGTGCCAGCACCGAAGACAGTCCCTATGGCTACACCTTC. It specifies CASTEDSPYGYTF.

The chain employs TRBV13 and TRBJ1-3; 7 nucleotides match TRBD1. V shed 7 bases, J shed 1 base, and the junction held 4 bases outside the gene matches. Germline values: CDR1 PRHDT, CDR2 FYEKMQ (reference sequence). The CDR3 is made up of 14 amino acids. The chain's CDR3 is CASTGQPSGNTIYF. The CDR3, as DNA: TGTGCCAGCACGGGACAGCCTTCTGGAAACACCATATATTTT.

The chain is built from TRBV18 and TRBJ2-3, with 8 bases matching TRBD2. Trimming at V came to 1 base and at J to 1 base, leaving 4 bases not matched to a gene. The germline gives CDR1 KGHSH, CDR2 LQKENI. The CDR3 runs to 16 residues. The CDR3 bases are TGTGCCAGCTCACCACTAGCGGGGAGCGGCACAGATACGCAGTATTTT. Protein product: CASSPLAGSGTDTQYF.

The V call is TRBV30, the J call TRBJ1-1; D unresolved. Germline-derived CDR1 and CDR2 are GTSNPN and SVGIG (reference sequence). V was clipped by 2 bases and J by 0 bases, with 4 bases between them. The CDR3 consists of 12 residues. The CDR3 spells CAWSRVNTEAFF. In DNA, the CDR3 is TGTGCCTGGAGTCGGGTGAACACTGAAGCTTTCTTT.

The genes are TRBV6-6 and TRBJ2-3, with TRBD2 matching 7 bases. The CDR3 is 14 amino acids. Losses at the gene ends were 8 bases for V and 1 base for J; bases not matched to a gene: 6. The germline CDR1 and CDR2 sequences are MNHNY and SVGAGI (reference sequence). CDR3 amino acids: CASANSGGTDTQYF. CDR3 bases: TGTGCCAGCGCAAACAGCGGGGGCACAGATACGCAGTATTTT.

This clone appeared a single time. J is TRBJ2-5 and V is TRBV3-1 (or the pseudogene TRBV3-2); the D gene is possibly TRBD1 (5 bases). Germline-derived CDR1 and CDR2 are LGHDT and YNNKEL (reference sequence). The CDR3 covers 14 residues. Between the trimmed V and J ends, which lost 4 bases and 6 bases, there was a span of 15 bases. CDR3 residues: CASSPNYRSQTQYF. The CDR3 DNA reads as TGTGCCAGCAGCCCTAACTACAGGTCTCAGACCCAGTACTTC.

The gene calls are TRBV19 and TRBJ2-1; D is possibly TRBD2 (7 bases). V lost 5 bases and J 6 bases, leaving 20 bases between the germline ends. CDR1 is LNHDA and CDR2 is SQIVND in the germline V gene (reference sequence). The CDR3 has 16 amino acids. CDR3 DNA sequence: TGTGCCAGTAGTCCTCGACTGAGGGGGGGGTCCAATGAGCAGTTCTTC. Residues: CASSPRLRGGSNEQFF.

This clone was detected only a few times. V gene TRBV7-9 combines with J gene TRBJ2-7; 11 bases map to TRBD1. Losses at the gene ends were 4 bases for V and 3 bases for J; bases not matched to a gene: 8. Per the germline V gene, CDR1 is SEHNR and CDR2 is FQNEAQ (reference sequence). The CDR3 length is 16 residues. CDR3 nucleotide sequence: TGTGCCAGCAGCTCGACGCGGACAGGGGGCAACTACGAGCAGTACTTC. This encodes CASSSTRTGGNYEQYF.

V and J are TRBV19 and TRBJ1-1; 7 bases are shared with TRBD1. With 5 bases clipped from V and 0 bases from J, the junction kept 3 bases outside the gene matches. The CDR3 runs 14 residues. Germline V gene lookup returns CDR1 LNHDA and CDR2 SQIVND (reference sequence). In DNA form, the CDR3 reads TGTGCCAGTAGTTTGGGACAGATGAACACTGAAGCTTTCTTT. It yields the protein CASSLGQMNTEAFF.

The chain has TRBV27 and TRBJ2-1; D possibly corresponds to TRBD1 (6 bases). The CDR3 has 15 amino acids. V was shortened by 5 bases and J by 6 bases, with 17 bases between the two germline ends. The germline CDR1 and CDR2 sequences are MNHEY and SMNVEV (reference sequence). The CDR3 DNA sequence: TGTGCCAGCAGTGCACAGGGTACCTCTCTCAATGAGCAGTTCTTC. The encoded protein is CASSAQGTSLNEQFF.

V gene TRBV12-5 combines with J gene TRBJ1-2, with a tentative D call TRBD1 (5 bases). CDR3 length: 13 residues. V lost 5 bases and J lost 2, with 9 bases in between. Germline CDR1 LGHNT, CDR2 FRNRAP. The CDR3 coding sequence is TGTGCTAGTGGTCCTGACAGAAACTATGGCTACACCTTC. Protein: CASGPDRNYGYTF.

The chain employs TRBV10-3 and TRBJ2-3, with 13 positions matching TRBD2. Germline V lookup: CDR1 ENHRY, CDR2 SYGVKD. V dropped 3 bases and J dropped 5; count of bases not matched to a gene: 5. CDR3 length: 16 amino acids. The DNA of the CDR3 is TGTGCCATCAGTGAAGCACTAGCGGGAGGGGTAGATACGCAGTATTTT. Amino acid sequence: CAISEALAGGVDTQYF.

The V call is TRBV5-6, the J call TRBJ1-1; D unclear. The V gene lost 1 base and the J gene lost 4 bases, with 17 bases spanning the gap. CDR3 length equals 16 residues. Germline-derived CDR1 and CDR2 are SGHDT and YYEEEE. The CDR3 reads CASSLRARGGGTEAFF. As DNA, the CDR3 is TGTGCCAGCAGCTTGAGGGCGCGGGGAGGTGGCACTGAAGCTTTCTTT.

The rearrangement links TRBV3-1 (or the pseudogene TRBV3-2) to TRBJ2-5, with D perhaps TRBD2 (5 bases). The length of the CDR3 is 13 residues. V was pared by 10 bases and J by 1 base, with 13 bases between. From germline, CDR1 is LGHDT and CDR2 YNNKEL (reference sequence). CDR3 bases: TGTGCCATCTATAGCGTGGCCCAAGAGACCCAGTACTTC. Amino acid sequence: CAIYSVAQETQYF.

The chain is built from TRBV27 and TRBJ2-7; maybe TRBD2 (5 bases). Germline loops: CDR1 MNHEY, CDR2 SMNVEV (reference sequence). V dropped 4 bases and J dropped 4 bases, with 11 bases sitting between them. This CDR3 is built from 13 residues. The CDR3 coding sequence is TGTGCCAGCAGTTATACTACGGGATACGAGCAGTACTTC. Encoded protein: CASSYTTGYEQYF.

The chain recombines TRBV5-1 with TRBJ2-2; the D gene is possibly TRBD1 (6 bases). The ends were cut back, 2 bases at V and 0 bases at J, with 8 bases in the middle. Germline V gene sequence: CDR1 SGHRS, CDR2 YFSETQ. The CDR3 totals 15 residues. CDR3 coding DNA: TGCGCCAGCAGCTTCCGGACAGCGAACACCGGGGAGCTGTTTTTT. Translating gives CASSFRTANTGELFF.

J is TRBJ2-7 and V is TRBV5-6; 8 bases match TRBD1. Germline V lookup: CDR1 SGHDT, CDR2 YYEEEE. V shed 4 bases, J shed 4 bases, and the junction held 10 bases outside the gene matches. The CDR3 is 15 amino acids. CDR3 in DNA: TGTGCCAGCAGCCCTCCCGGACAGGGTGGTTACGAGCAGTACTTC. Protein sequence: CASSPPGQGGYEQYF. The variable domain in full, with the rest retrieved from reference TRBV5-6 and TRBJ2-7, is DAGVTQSPTHLIKTRGQQVTLRCSPKSGHDTVSWYQQALGQGPQFIFQYYEEEERQRGNFPDRFSGHQFPNYSSELNVNALLLGDSALYLCASSPPGQGGYEQYFGPGTRLTVT.

CDR3 protein: CASTRRAGGLSYEQYF. The CDR3 nucleotides read TGTGCCAGCACCCGTCGGGCGGGGGGACTCTCCTACGAGCAGTACTTC. The J gene is TRBJ2-7, the V gene TRBV18; 8 positions match TRBD2. The CDR3 extends over 16 amino acids. The germline V gene has CDR1 KGHSH and CDR2 LQKENI. V shed 8 bases, J shed 0 bases, and the junction held 12 bases outside the gene matches. The whole variable domain, filled in from reference TRBV18 and TRBJ2-7, reads NAGVMQNPRHLVRRRGQEARLRCSPMKGHSHVYWYRQLPEEGLKFMVYLQKENIIDESGMPKERFSAEFPKEGPSILRIQQVVRGDSAAYFCASTRRAGGLSYEQYFGPGTRLTVT.

The rearrangement uses TRBV18 and TRBJ2-3; 7 nucleotides line up with TRBD1. Germline V CDR1 and CDR2: KGHSH, LQKENI. Germline trimming cut 4 bases from V and 4 bases from J; bases unmatched to any gene: 11. CDR3 length: 16 residues. CDR3 in amino acids: CASSRLETGSPDTQYF. In DNA form, the CDR3 reads TGTGCCAGCTCACGTTTAGAGACAGGGAGTCCAGATACGCAGTATTTT.

The chain employs TRBV2 and TRBJ2-7; TRBD1 matches 10 bases. Trimming removed 3 bases from V and 1 base from J; junction bases left unmatched: 6. The germline gives CDR1 SNHLY, CDR2 FYNNEI. This CDR3 has 16 residues. The CDR3 here is CASSDPGTGASYEQYF. CDR3 in DNA: TGTGCCAGCAGTGATCCCGGGACAGGGGCTTCCTACGAGCAGTACTTC. Together with reference TRBV2 and TRBJ2-7, the CDR3 gives the full variable domain: EPEVTQTPSHQVTQMGQEVILRCVPISNHLYFYWYRQILGQKVEFLVSFYNNEISEKSEIFDDQFSVERPDGSNFTLKIRSTKLEDSAMYFCASSDPGTGASYEQYFGPGTRLTVT.

DNA of the CDR3: TGTGCCAGCAGTTTTCGGCCCCAGGGCGAGCAGTACTTC. It encodes CASSFRPQGEQYF. J is TRBJ2-7 and V is TRBV27; D possibly corresponds to TRBD1 (5 bases). Trimming took off 3 bases at V and 6 bases at J, with 12 bases between the two ends. This CDR3 is 13 amino acids long. The germline CDR1 and CDR2 sequences are MNHEY and SMNVEV (reference sequence).

The CDR3 sequence is CASSPTSGNNEQFF. CDR3 DNA: TGCGCCAGCAGCCCGACTAGCGGCAACAATGAGCAGTTCTTC. V gene TRBV5-1 combines with J gene TRBJ2-1; TRBD2 aligns across 9 bases. With 4 bases clipped from V and 5 bases from J, the junction kept 4 bases outside the gene matches. Germline CDR1 and CDR2: SGHRS and YFSETQ. The CDR3 consists of 14 residues. Based on the CDR3 plus reference TRBV5-1 and TRBJ2-1, the full variable domain is KAGVTQTPRYLIKTRGQQVTLSCSPISGHRSVSWYQQTPGQGLQFLFEYFSETQRNKGNFPGRFSGRQFSNSRSEMNVSTLELGDSALYLCASSPTSGNNEQFFGPGTRLTVL.

J is TRBJ2-2 and V is TRBV27, with TRBD1 matching over 9 bases. CDR1 is MNHEY and CDR2 is SMNVEV in the germline V gene (reference sequence). The CDR3 runs to 17 residues. V was clipped by 2 bases and J by 5 bases; unmatched bases: 9. The CDR3 loop reads CASSLKARDRVTGELFF. Here the CDR3 DNA reads TGTGCCAGCAGTTTAAAGGCCCGGGACAGGGTAACCGGGGAGCTGTTTTTT.

The chain couples TRBV19 to TRBJ2-3, with TRBD2 matching over 10 bases. CDR1 is LNHDA and CDR2 is SQIVND in the germline V gene (reference sequence). Trimming removed 4 bases from V and 3 bases from J; junction bases left unmatched: 13. CDR3 length: 18 amino acids. The CDR3 here is CASSRAPIAGGLTDTQYF. CDR3 DNA sequence: TGTGCCAGTAGTAGGGCACCAATAGCGGGGGGCCTGACAGATACGCAGTATTTT. The full variable domain, rest sourced from reference TRBV19 and TRBJ2-3, is DGGITQSPKYLFRKEGQNVTLSCEQNLNHDAMYWYRQDPGQGLRLIYYSQIVNDFQKGDIAEGYSVSREKKESFPLTVTSAQKNPTAFYLCASSRAPIAGGLTDTQYFGPGTRLTVL.

The chain employs TRBV3-1 (or the pseudogene TRBV3-2) and TRBJ1-2; TRBD1 agrees at 8 bases. This CDR3 spans 12 amino acids. J lost 6 bases, V lost 5 bases, and 2 bases had no gene match. Per the germline V gene, CDR1 is LGHDT and CDR2 is YNNKEL (reference sequence). The DNA for the CDR3 is TGTGCCAGCAGCAGACAGGGGAATGGCTACACCTTC. It encodes CASSRQGNGYTF.